This is a list of T cell receptor beta chains from one sample in a study of blood T cell repertoires in COVID-19. Using immunoSEQ multiplex PCR, the repertoire was profiled, and TCRdb retains in-frame clones only, with some absent. This table has 85,000 to 120,000 clones, roughly 86% appearing once. The sequenced sample consisted of peripheral blood. These receptors originate from a man aged 50 or older with active or convalescent COVID-19. Each CDR3 is given with its conserved first and last residue. Each record gives: V gene, CDR3 protein.

TRBV10-1 CASSQGVLTEAFF
TRBV28 CASSLPQGNTDTQYF
TRBV9 CASSPGTSAGETQYF
TRBV27 CASSPGTGGSSPLHF
TRBV6-1 CASSEPPGWLTGELFF
TRBV4-1 CASSHGLAGRNTGELFF
TRBV7-8 CASSLAVAGGSETQYF
TRBV19 CASSIGERGAFGAQYF
TRBV27 CASSLFWGVQEELFF
TRBV4-2 CASSQLTGYEQFF
TRBV7-9 CASSLQYQETQYF
TRBV2 CASSDGQGGIYEQYF
TRBV6-5 CASSYTGHYGYTF
TRBV30 CAWGLAGRNEQFF
TRBV21-1 CASSKEVGFGGPNSPLHF
TRBV5-4 CASSLEDRGPYGYTF
TRBV4-3 CASSQEGDRVKYF